Presented here are 20 T cell receptor beta chains from one specimen sequenced in a study of T cells in women clearing cervical HPV infection. Libraries were prepared by immunoSEQ multiplex PCR; TCRdb keeps only in-frame clonotypes and omits some of them. This sample's clone table lists about 27,000 clones. Sequenced: blood buffy coat. These receptors were obtained from a woman aged 18-70 years with a cervical HPV16 infection that either progressed to CIN3+ or cleared (not recorded which).

A word on this clone: A junction boundary mismatches the germline segment, possibly from a read error. The read ends 3 residues shy of where the CDR3 ends; the end is completed using the germline J gene. The V and J genes are TRBV20-1 and TRBJ2-3; D may be TRBD1 (7 bases). The CDR3 has 13 residues. Germline values: CDR1 DFQATT, CDR2 SNEGSKA (reference sequence). The part of the CDR3 DNA that was read is TGCAGTGCTAGGGAAGGCGGGACAGAGACG. Translated: CSAREGGTET. The CDR3 in full is CSAREGGTETQYF.

A remark on this clone: The read ends 3 residues shy of where the CDR3 ends; the end is completed using the germline J gene. The chain couples TRBV29-1 to TRBJ2-7; possibly TRBD1 for D (5 bases). The germline V gene encodes CDR1 SQVTM and CDR2 ANQGSEA. The CDR3 runs to 11 residues. V was cut by 6 bases and J by 6 bases, with 12 bases left in between. The CDR3 here is CSVGLPAEQYF. The sequenced CDR3 bases are TGCAGCGTGGGGCTCCCAGCCGAG.

In regard to this clone: The read terminates 3 residues ahead of where the CDR3 ends, so the germline J gene completes it. The chain employs TRBV7-9 and TRBJ1-1; D is ambiguous. The V and J ends lost 6 bases and 4 bases respectively, with 6 bases between them. The CDR3 has 11 amino acids. Germline values: CDR1 SEHNR, CDR2 FQNEAQ (reference sequence). Partial CDR3 DNA: TGTGCCAGCAGGTCGGGCACTGAA. This gives the protein CASRSGTE. The full CDR3 protein is CASRSGTEAFF.

A remark on this clone: The read stops 3 residues short of the end of the CDR3; the missing end is completed from the germline J gene. The rearrangement uses TRBV19 and TRBJ1-2; unclear D gene. This CDR3 has 11 residues. The germline V gene encodes CDR1 LNHDA and CDR2 SQIVND (reference sequence). The CDR3 sequence: CATQREYDYTF. CDR3 bases read: TGTGCCACCCAGCGGGAGTACGAC.

A word on this clone: The read comes to an end 3 residues before the CDR3 does, leaving the germline J gene to fill in the end. The J gene is TRBJ2-1, the V gene TRBV4-2; 12 nucleotides agree with TRBD1. The V segment lost 4 bases and the J segment 7 bases; nucleotides outside the gene matches: 20. From germline, CDR1 is LGHNA and CDR2 YNFKEQ. The CDR3 is 20 amino acids. The CDR3 loop reads CASSPGTGGISLAVVNEQFF. The sequenced part of the CDR3 DNA is TGTGCCAGCAGCCCCGGGACAGGGGGCATCAGTCTAGCGGTGGTTAATGAG.

Details on this clone: The read stops 3 residues short of the end of the CDR3; the missing end is completed from the germline J gene. The chain has TRBV7-2 and TRBJ2-7; D not certain. The germline V gene encodes CDR1 SGHTA and CDR2 FQGNSA. With 2 bases removed from V and 0 bases from J, the gap between germline ends came to 11 bases. The CDR3 has 15 amino acids. The sequenced CDR3 bases are TGTGCCAGCAGCTTACTCCAGTCTGTCTCCTACGAG. Its protein product is CASSLLQSVSYE. The whole CDR3 region reads CASSLLQSVSYEQYF.

As concerns this clone: The observed sequence ends 3 residues before the CDR3 terminus, with the missing tail filled in from the germline J gene. This rearrangement joins TRBV5-4 to TRBJ2-7; 8 bases match TRBD1. CDR1 is SGHNT and CDR2 is YYREEE in the germline V gene (reference sequence). This CDR3 contains 15 residues. J gave up 4 bases and V 3 bases, and 9 bases lay outside the gene matches. CDR3 sequence: CASSSGQGNRYEQYF. The CDR3 DNA, read in part, is TGTGCCAGCAGCTCTGGACAGGGAAACCGGTACGAG.

Notes on this clone: The CDR3 is cut off 3 residues early in the read; its end comes from the germline J gene. The chain employs TRBV29-1 and TRBJ2-3, with 11 bases that match TRBD2. Per the germline V gene, CDR1 is SQVTM and CDR2 is ANQGSEA. The V gene end was trimmed by 6 bases and the J gene end by 2 bases; junction bases not matched to a gene: 4. The length of the CDR3 is 14 residues. The part of the CDR3 DNA that was read is TGCAGCGTAGCTAGCGGGGGGATCACAGATACG. Its translation is CSVASGGITDT. The full CDR3 protein is CSVASGGITDTQYF.

Points on this clone: The germline gene is not matched at one end of the junction; a read error may be the cause. The CDR3 extends 3 residues past the end of the read, so its final part is completed from the germline J gene. This sequence joins TRBV7-9 and TRBJ2-3; 9 bases map to TRBD1. The CDR3 consists of 13 residues. Germline V gene data show CDR1 as SEHNR and CDR2 as FQNEAQ (reference sequence). The CDR3 region is CTSTGTGRETQYF. Partial CDR3 DNA: TGTACCAGCACCGGGACAGGGAGAGAGACG.

Regarding this clone: The sequence runs out 3 residues before the end of the CDR3; the remainder is reconstructed from the germline J gene. V is TRBV7-9 and J is TRBJ2-1; possibly TRBD2 for D (6 bases). Germline V CDR1 and CDR2: SEHNR, FQNEAQ (reference sequence). The length of the CDR3 is 15 residues. Deletions cut 4 bases from V and 9 bases from J, with 19 bases between. CDR3 bases read: TGTGCCAGCAGCTCGCGAGGGACGGGGGACGGTGAG. Amino acid sequence: CASSSRGTGDGE. The full-length CDR3 reads as CASSSRGTGDGEQFF.

As concerns this clone: The read finishes 3 residues shy of the CDR3 end, and the germline J gene is used to complete it. The chain carries TRBV25-1 and TRBJ1-1; D ambiguous. Germline V lookup: CDR1 MGHDK, CDR2 SYGVNS. V lost 3 bases, J lost 4 bases, and 9 bases lay in between. The CDR3 is 13 amino acids. The DNA read from the CDR3 is TGTGCCAGCAGTGACGGCGGGCGCACTGAA. This sequence encodes CASSDGGRTE. The whole CDR3 reads CASSDGGRTEAFF.

The CDR3 is CASRRSRGIAEQETQYF. The sequenced part of the CDR3 DNA is TGTGCCAGCAGACGAAGCCGGGGGATAGCGGAGCAAGAGACC. The rearrangement uses TRBV2 and TRBJ2-5; tentatively, D is TRBD2 (6 bases). The read falls 3 residues short of the CDR3 end, and the missing part is taken from the germline J gene. The germline V gene encodes CDR1 SNHLY and CDR2 FYNNEI. CDR3 size: 17 residues. The V end was cut by 6 bases, the J end by 2 bases, with 22 bases between.

With regard to this clone: The read ends 3 residues shy of where the CDR3 ends; the end is completed using the germline J gene. The J gene is TRBJ1-5, the V gene TRBV30; D call uncertain. Germline loops: CDR1 GTSNPN, CDR2 SVGIG (reference sequence). Trimming removed 0 bases from V and 4 bases from J, with 7 bases in between. This CDR3 has 13 residues. The CDR3 DNA, read in part, is TGTGCCTGGAGTGTAACGAGGAATCAGCCC. Translated, it gives CAWSVTRNQP. The complete CDR3 protein is CAWSVTRNQPQHF.

Turning to this clone: The read ends 3 residues early relative to the CDR3; the germline J gene fills the gap. V and J are TRBV5-1 and TRBJ2-1; D may be TRBD1 (5 bases). The V gene's germline CDR1 is SGHRS and CDR2 YFSETQ. The CDR3 spans 15 residues. V lost 0 bases and J 6 bases, leaving 13 bases between the germline ends. The CDR3 reads CASSLAETVVNEQFF. The sequenced part of the CDR3 DNA is TGCGCCAGCAGCTTGGCCGAGACAGTGGTCAATGAG.

To note about this clone: The read ends 3 residues shy of where the CDR3 ends; the end is completed using the germline J gene. V usage is TRBV25-1 and J usage is TRBJ1-2, with 8 nucleotides matching TRBD1. Germline V gives CDR1 MGHDK, CDR2 SYGVNS. The CDR3 loop spans 14 amino acids. The V and J ends lost 2 bases and 5 bases, in that order; junction bases with no gene match: 4. CDR3: CASSEGQGVYGYTF. CDR3 DNA, as far as it was read: TGTGCCAGCAGTGAAGGACAGGGCGTTTATGGC.

On this clone itself: The sequenced fragment ends 3 residues before the CDR3 boundary, so the rest is inferred from the germline J gene. The chain has TRBV5-5 and TRBJ2-7, with 10 bases fitting TRBD2. Trimming cost V 5 bases and J 6 bases; bases outside gene matches: 8. The CDR3 loop spans 14 amino acids. The germline V gene has CDR1 SGHKS and CDR2 YYEKEE (reference sequence). The sequenced part of the CDR3 DNA is TGTGCCAGCAGAAGAGCGGGAGGGCCTCGCGAG. It yields the protein CASRRAGGPRE. The full CDR3 protein is CASRRAGGPREQYF.

Turning to this clone: The junction departs from the called germline gene at one end, perhaps through a read error. This CDR3 is also generated by other DNA sequences in the sample. CDR3 residues: CASRDRAAGNTIYF. The covered CDR3 bases are TGTGCCAGTAGGGACAGGGCGGCTGGAAACACA. V gene TRBV19 combines with J gene TRBJ1-3; 8 bases are shared with TRBD1. The read gets to within 3 residues of the CDR3 end, and the germline J gene fills in the rest. The CDR3 contains 14 residues. Germline CDR1 reads LNHDA; CDR2 reads SQIVND (reference sequence).

On this clone itself: The read ends 3 residues before the CDR3 terminus; that terminus is restored from the germline J gene. V usage is TRBV4-2 and J usage is TRBJ1-2; tentative D call: TRBD1 (5 bases). The CDR3 consists of 17 residues. CDR1 and CDR2 (germline): LGHNA, YNFKEQ. The germline V and J ends were trimmed by 4 bases and 2 bases, with 20 bases remaining between them. The DNA read from the CDR3 is TGTGCCAGCAGCCCCGACGTCGGGGGGACCTCAAACTATGGC. It codes for CASSPDVGGTSNYG. The whole CDR3 protein is CASSPDVGGTSNYGYTF.

The CDR3 bases that were read are TGTGCCTGGAGTGTACTTAACACCGGGGAG. Protein product: CAWSVLNTGE. The CDR3 in its entirety is CAWSVLNTGELFF. The V and J genes are TRBV30 and TRBJ2-2, with D unclear. The read ends 3 residues shy of where the CDR3 ends; the end is completed using the germline J gene. V lost 0 bases to trimming and J lost 2 bases, with 4 bases between them. The V gene's germline CDR1 is GTSNPN and CDR2 SVGIG (reference sequence). There are 13 residues in the CDR3.

The CDR3 DNA, read in part, is TGTGCCAGCAGTCCCCATGGACAGGGTGGAGAGACC. This translates into CASSPHGQGGET. The full CDR3 protein is CASSPHGQGGETQYF. The chain couples TRBV12-3 or TRBV12-4 to TRBJ2-5, with TRBD1 matching over 8 bases. The read ends 3 residues before the CDR3 terminus; that terminus is restored from the germline J gene. V gave up 5 bases and J gave up 4 bases; unmatched junction bases: 9. This CDR3 is built from 15 residues.